A single sample is the source of the 12 T cell receptor beta chains below, sequenced in a study of siplizumab effects on memory and regulatory T cells. Produced via immunoSEQ multiplex PCR; TCRdb's table is partial and in-frame only. In the table there are about 120,000 clones, roughly 92% of which are singletons. The specimen was CD4+ T cells sorted from blood. The receptors stem from a human donor in good health.

The chain carries TRBV11-3 and TRBJ2-3; D is unclear. The CDR3 has 12 residues. The V end lost 3 bases, the J end lost 6 bases, and 7 bases lay between the germline ends. The V gene's germline CDR1 is SGHNT and CDR2 YENEEA. CDR3 bases: TGTGCCAGCAGCTTTTGGGCTGATACGCAGTATTTT. As protein: CASSFWADTQYF.

The CDR3 here is CASRSSGGDTQYF. CDR3 nucleotide sequence: TGTGCCAGCAGGAGTTCCGGCGGAGATACGCAGTATTTT. The chain has TRBV6-1 and TRBJ2-3; D not resolved. The CDR3 has 13 residues. CDR1 and CDR2 (germline): MNHNS, SASEGT. Trimming removed 6 bases from V and 5 bases from J, with 12 bases in between.

J is TRBJ1-1 and V is TRBV18; D is unclear. The V end lost 3 bases, the J end lost 0 bases, and 8 bases lay between the germline ends. This CDR3 comprises 14 residues. CDR1 and CDR2 from the germline V gene are KGHSH and LQKENI. The CDR3 loop reads CASSPGIMNTEAFF. The CDR3 nucleotides read TGTGCCAGCTCACCCGGAATTATGAACACTGAAGCTTTCTTT.

The chain has TRBV10-3 and TRBJ2-3, with 8 bases fitting TRBD1. Trimming took 2 bases from V and 0 from J; bases not matched to a gene: 4. The CDR3 totals 16 residues. The germline gives CDR1 ENHRY, CDR2 SYGVKD. The CDR3 sequence: CAISEGDRSSTDTQYF. The DNA for the CDR3 is TGTGCCATCAGTGAGGGGGACAGGTCTAGCACAGATACGCAGTATTTT.

Concerning this clone: Different DNA sequences within this sample yield the same CDR3. This rearrangement joins TRBV6-1 to TRBJ1-1; D gene unclear. This CDR3 region has 12 residues. Deletions cut 1 base from V and 8 bases from J, with 8 bases between. Germline-derived CDR1 and CDR2 are MNHNS and SASEGT. CDR3: CASSEVRTEAFF. CDR3 bases: TGTGCCAGCAGTGAAGTTAGGACCGAAGCTTTCTTT.

This chain uses TRBV2 with TRBJ2-2; 8 nucleotides align to TRBD1. The trim removed 11 bases at V and 0 bases at J, leaving 8 bases unmatched. The CDR3 sequence is 15 residues long. CDR1 and CDR2 from the germline V gene are SNHLY and FYNNEI. CDR3 nucleotides: TGTGCCGGGCGAAACAGGGGGTCGAACACCGGGGAGCTGTTTTTT. This encodes CAGRNRGSNTGELFF.

This chain connects TRBV5-5 to TRBJ2-5, with a possible D match to TRBD2 (6 bases). The V end lost 1 base, the J end lost 5 bases, and 15 bases lay between the germline ends. Germline V gene lookup returns CDR1 SGHKS and CDR2 YYEKEE (reference sequence). The CDR3 runs 15 residues. The CDR3 reads CASSLISGGGETQYF. CDR3 DNA: TGTGCCAGCAGCTTGATTTCCGGCGGAGGGGAGACCCAGTACTTC.

The chain uses TRBV14 and TRBJ2-7; TRBD1 might be the D (6 bases). CDR1 SGHDN and CDR2 FVKESK come from the germline V gene. V lost 4 bases, J lost 4 bases, and 17 bases lay in between. This CDR3 has 15 amino acids. DNA of the CDR3: TGTGCCAGCAGCCCCCGACAGGTCAGGAGGTACGAGCAGTACTTC. It is translated as CASSPRQVRRYEQYF. Full variable domain (missing parts from reference TRBV14 and TRBJ2-7): EAGVTQFPSHSVIEKGQTVTLRCDPISGHDNLYWYRRVMGKEIKFLLHFVKESKQDESGMPNNRFLAERTGGTYSTLKVQPAELEDSGVYFCASSPRQVRRYEQYFGPGTRLTVT.

This sequence joins TRBV7-6 and TRBJ2-7, with 12 bases matching TRBD2. There are 18 residues in the CDR3. CDR1 and CDR2 from the germline V gene are SGHVS and FNYEAQ. The J segment lost 9 bases and the V segment lost 1 base, leaving 16 bases of the junction unmatched. CDR3 protein: CASSLGPLAGGPLYAQYF. As DNA, the CDR3 is TGTGCCAGCAGCTTAGGTCCACTAGCGGGAGGCCCGCTATATGCGCAGTACTTC.

The count of this clone is one. This chain joins TRBV5-6 and TRBJ1-2; 12 nucleotides match TRBD1. Germline V lookup: CDR1 SGHDT, CDR2 YYEEEE. The CDR3 has 18 residues. Losses at the gene ends were 2 bases for V and 7 bases for J; bases not matched to a gene: 15. The chain's CDR3 is CASSLPIGTGGASVGYTF. For the CDR3, the DNA is TGTGCCAGCAGCTTACCTATCGGGACAGGGGGCGCATCGGTTGGCTACACCTTC.

The V call is TRBV6-6, the J call TRBJ2-7, with D possibly being TRBD1 or TRBD2 (5 bases each). The CDR3 is made up of 13 amino acids. The V gene lost 2 bases and the J gene lost 7 bases, with 12 bases spanning the gap. Germline CDR1 reads MNHNY; CDR2 reads SVGAGI (reference sequence). Written as DNA, the CDR3 is TGTGCCAGCAGTTACGTGCGTGAGGGGGAGCAGTACTTC. Its protein product is CASSYVREGEQYF.

The chain recombines TRBV9 with TRBJ2-5, with 7 bases that match TRBD1. V trimming: 5 bases; J trimming: 2 bases; junction bases outside the gene matches: 9. The length of the CDR3 is 15 residues. Germline values: CDR1 SGDLS, CDR2 YYNGEE. The DNA for the CDR3 is TGTGCCAGCAGTAGTAGGGGACAGAATCAAGAGACCCAGTACTTC. It encodes CASSSRGQNQETQYF.